Listed here are 20 T cell receptor beta chains from one sample, sequenced in a study of blood T cell repertoires in COVID-19. The protocol was immunoSEQ multiplex PCR, while the TCRdb copy is restricted to in-frame clones and leaves out a portion. The sample lists about 160,000 clones; roughly 93% were seen once. Sequencing used peripheral blood. Every receptor here comes from a man aged 18 to 29 with acute or convalescent COVID-19.

The J gene is TRBJ1-4, the V gene TRBV6-1, with TRBD1 identical over 12 bases. The V gene end was trimmed by 1 base and the J gene end by 8 bases; junction bases not matched to a gene: 14. Germline CDR1 MNHNS, CDR2 SASEGT. CDR3 length: 19 amino acids. CDR3 amino acids: CASSEVGTGGAPSWEKLFF. The DNA of the CDR3 is TGTGCCAGCAGTGAAGTGGGGACAGGGGGCGCCCCGTCCTGGGAAAAACTGTTTTTT.

This chain links TRBV5-1 with TRBJ1-1, with 10 positions matching TRBD1. Germline loops: CDR1 SGHRS, CDR2 YFSETQ. CDR3 length: 14 residues. With 4 bases clipped from V and 5 bases from J, the junction kept 5 bases outside the gene matches. CDR3 DNA sequence: TGCGCCAGCAGCCTAGACAGGGGGCTGACTGAAGCTTTCTTT. Residues: CASSLDRGLTEAFF.

The chain uses TRBV5-1 and TRBJ1-2, with D tentatively TRBD1 (6 bases). V was clipped by 3 bases and J by 1 base, with 10 bases between them. CDR1 is SGHRS, CDR2 YFSETQ, per germline. This CDR3 comprises 14 residues. CDR3 sequence (DNA): TGCGCCAGCAGCTGGACAGTAGGTAACTATGGCTACACCTTC. Translation: CASSWTVGNYGYTF.

A few counts support this clone. The chain couples TRBV7-2 to TRBJ1-5; D unclear. Trimming pared 2 bases from V and 6 bases from J, leaving 14 bases between. Germline CDR1 is SGHTA and CDR2 is FQGNSA. The CDR3 is 15 residues long. CDR3 residues: CASSLSAALGQPQHF. CDR3 sequence (DNA): TGTGCCAGCAGCTTAAGTGCGGCATTGGGTCAGCCCCAGCATTTT.

J is TRBJ1-3 and V is TRBV5-1, with D possibly TRBD1 on 5 matching bases. The germline V gene encodes CDR1 SGHRS and CDR2 YFSETQ. The CDR3 is 13 amino acids. Trimming cost V 0 bases and J 8 bases, with 9 bases left between them. The CDR3 coding sequence is TGCGCCAGCAGCTTGGCCAGGGATGACACCATATATTTT. Residues: CASSLARDDTIYF.

The CDR3 loop reads CASSRLGTNPNEQYF. The CDR3, as DNA: TGTGCCAGCAGCCGCCTAGGGACTAATCCCAACGAGCAGTACTTC. This chain uses TRBV5-4 with TRBJ2-7, with 7 bases that match TRBD2. Germline assignment: CDR1 SGHNT and CDR2 YYREEE (reference sequence). The CDR3 loop spans 15 amino acids. The V segment lost 4 bases and the J segment 5 bases; nucleotides outside the gene matches: 12.

The rearrangement uses TRBV2 and TRBJ2-2; tentatively, D is TRBD2 (5 bases). The V gene lost 5 bases and the J gene lost 2 bases, with 15 bases spanning the gap. CDR3 size: 16 residues. The germline CDR1 and CDR2 sequences are SNHLY and FYNNEI. The CDR3 coding sequence is TGTGCCAGCAGTCAAACCGGGGTACCTAACACCGGGGAGCTGTTTTTT. Amino acid sequence: CASSQTGVPNTGELFF.

In this sample, this clone turned up once. The chain is built from TRBV5-4 and TRBJ2-2; 8 bases line up with TRBD1. CDR1 and CDR2 (germline): SGHNT, YYREEE (reference sequence). Trimming at V came to 7 bases and at J to 0 bases, leaving 11 bases not matched to a gene. The CDR3 is 17 residues long. CDR3 sequence: CASSSAGQASNTGELFF. As DNA, the CDR3 is TGTGCCAGCTCATCTGCGGGACAGGCCTCGAACACCGGGGAGCTGTTTTTT.

The genes are TRBV11-2 and TRBJ1-1, with 7 nucleotides matching TRBD1. The CDR3 loop spans 14 amino acids. Germline V gene data show CDR1 as SGHAT and CDR2 as FQNNGV. V lost 4 bases and J lost 6; bases outside the gene matches: 8. Written as DNA, the CDR3 is TGTGCCAGCAGCTACGACCTCGGACAGGCTGAAGCTTTCTTT. Amino acid sequence: CASSYDLGQAEAFF.

The rearrangement uses TRBV28 and TRBJ1-1; maybe TRBD1 (6 bases). Germline CDR1 reads MDHEN; CDR2 reads SYDVKM. Trimming cost V 3 bases and J 0 bases, with 20 bases left between them. The CDR3 extends over 18 amino acids. The CDR3 reads CASSFPPYSGQVNTEAFF. The CDR3 nucleotides read TGTGCCAGCAGTTTTCCGCCCTATTCGGGACAAGTGAACACTGAAGCTTTCTTT.

This clone is a singleton in its sample. The chain couples TRBV5-1 to TRBJ2-2; D is unclear. Germline-derived CDR1 and CDR2 are SGHRS and YFSETQ. The CDR3 spans 12 residues. V shed 4 bases and J shed 4 bases, with 5 bases lying between them. The CDR3 nucleotides read TGCGCCAGCAGCCCTACCACCGGGGAGCTGTTTTTT. As protein: CASSPTTGELFF.

This clone has a handful of counts. V is TRBV5-1 and J is TRBJ2-7, with 8 bases lining up with TRBD1. V was pared by 4 bases and J by 2 bases, with 8 bases of the junction left unmatched. Germline-derived CDR1 and CDR2 are SGHRS and YFSETQ. CDR3 length: 15 amino acids. This chain's CDR3 is CASSPRQGSTYEQYF. In DNA form, the CDR3 reads TGCGCCAGCAGCCCGAGACAGGGGTCAACCTACGAGCAGTACTTC.

The rearrangement uses TRBV13 and TRBJ1-2; 10 bases match TRBD1. Trimming at V came to 6 bases and at J to 1 base, leaving 8 bases not matched to a gene. CDR1 and CDR2 (germline): PRHDT, FYEKMQ (reference sequence). The CDR3 is 16 amino acids. The CDR3 sequence is CASSFTGTGDNYGYTF. Here the CDR3 DNA reads TGTGCCAGCAGTTTCACCGGGACAGGGGATAACTATGGCTACACCTTC. Drawing the rest from reference TRBV13 and TRBJ1-2, the complete variable domain is AAGVIQSPRHLIKEKRETATLKCYPIPRHDTVYWYQQGPGQDPQFLISFYEKMQSDKGSIPDRFSAQQFSDYHSELNMSSLELGDSALYFCASSFTGTGDNYGYTFGSGTRLTVV.

This clone was seen more than once but under ten times. The sample holds other DNA sequences that translate to the same CDR3. This chain links TRBV27 with TRBJ1-2; D might be TRBD1 (5 bases). The V end lost 2 bases, the J end lost 6 bases, and 10 bases lay between the germline ends. The length of the CDR3 is 13 residues. CDR1 is MNHEY and CDR2 is SMNVEV in the germline V gene (reference sequence). In nucleotides, the CDR3 is TGTGCCAGCAGTTTACAGGGACTCGATGGCTACACCTTC. Translating it yields CASSLQGLDGYTF.

The chain has TRBV23-1 and TRBJ2-2; 7 bases are a match to TRBD2. TRBV23-1 falls under the ORF class, with uncertain function. V was pared by 6 bases and J by 4 bases, with 14 bases of the junction left unmatched. The CDR3 loop spans 17 amino acids. CDR3 protein: CASRIKPGTKGTGELFF. The CDR3 nucleotides are TGCGCCAGCAGGATAAAACCCGGGACTAAGGGCACCGGGGAGCTGTTTTTT.

The gene calls are TRBV5-1 and TRBJ2-1; D is perhaps TRBD1 (6 bases). V lost 7 bases, J lost 5 bases, and 13 bases lay in between. Germline V gives CDR1 SGHRS, CDR2 YFSETQ. The CDR3 is made up of 13 amino acids. CDR3 sequence (DNA): TGCGCCAGCGGGCTGGGACAAAACAATGAGCAGTTCTTC. Translating gives CASGLGQNNEQFF.

The V gene is TRBV19, the J gene TRBJ1-4; 9 bases match TRBD1. The V gene end was trimmed by 6 bases and the J gene end by 7 bases; junction bases not matched to a gene: 6. Germline lookup yields CDR1 LNHDA and CDR2 SQIVND (reference sequence). The CDR3 has 14 amino acids. The DNA for the CDR3 is TGTGCCAGTAGAACCGGGACAGGGCGTGAAAAACTGTTTTTT. Protein: CASRTGTGREKLFF.

This chain connects TRBV7-9 to TRBJ1-2; D is unresolved. There are 14 residues in the CDR3. The V gene lost 2 bases and the J gene lost 0 bases, with 7 bases spanning the gap. Germline V gene sequence: CDR1 SEHNR, CDR2 FQNEAQ (reference sequence). CDR3 in amino acids: CASSLRGSNYGYTF. Here the CDR3 DNA reads TGTGCCAGCAGCTTAAGAGGGTCTAACTATGGCTACACCTTC.

The chain is built from TRBV2 and TRBJ1-6; 8 bases are shared with TRBD1. CDR1 is SNHLY, CDR2 FYNNEI, per germline. The CDR3 is 12 amino acids. Germline trimming cut 7 bases from V and 11 bases from J; bases unmatched to any gene: 4. CDR3 residues: CASIDRGPPLHF. The CDR3 DNA reads as TGTGCCAGCATCGACAGGGGACCACCCCTCCACTTT.

The chain has TRBV5-1 and TRBJ2-3; D gene uncertain. Trimming removed 2 bases from V and 4 bases from J, with 14 bases in between. CDR3 length equals 15 residues. Germline assignment: CDR1 SGHRS and CDR2 YFSETQ. The CDR3 DNA reads as TGCGCCAGCAGCTTACAGTCAACAGAAGCAGATACGCAGTATTTT. Translation: CASSLQSTEADTQYF.